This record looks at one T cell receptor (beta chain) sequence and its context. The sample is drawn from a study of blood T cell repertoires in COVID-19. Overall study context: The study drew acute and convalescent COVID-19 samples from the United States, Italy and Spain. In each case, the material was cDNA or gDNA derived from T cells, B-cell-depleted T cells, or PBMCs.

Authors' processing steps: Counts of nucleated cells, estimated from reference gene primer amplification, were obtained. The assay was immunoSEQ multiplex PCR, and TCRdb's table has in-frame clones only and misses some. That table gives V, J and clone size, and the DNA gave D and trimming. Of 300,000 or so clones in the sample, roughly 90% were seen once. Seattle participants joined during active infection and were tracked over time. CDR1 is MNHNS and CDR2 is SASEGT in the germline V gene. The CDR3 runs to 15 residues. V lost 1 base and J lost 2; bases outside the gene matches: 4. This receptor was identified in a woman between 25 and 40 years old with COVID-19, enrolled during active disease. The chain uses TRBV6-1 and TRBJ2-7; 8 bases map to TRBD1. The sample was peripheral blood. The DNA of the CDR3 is TGTGCCAGCAGTGAAGGGACAGGGAAAACCTACGAGCAGTACTTC. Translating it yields CASSEGTGKTYEQYF.